This T cell receptor (beta chain) was recorded in a study of human T cells and chemical hapten exposure. One entry per CDR3 protein, called by TCRdb with MiXCR from the RACE reads. The repertoire holds roughly 88,000 distinct CDR3 sequences, with nearly 10% as singletons. The CDR3 loop spans 17 amino acids. J lost 0 bases, V lost 2 bases, and 5 bases had no gene match. Germline CDR1 reads MNHEY; CDR2 reads SVGAGI. Time point indicated: pre-sensitization, week 0. This sample's treatment: therapeutic diphenylcyclopropenone sensitization with weekly scalp DPC. The material was whole blood, obtained in connection with sensitization to the hapten diphenylcyclopropenone (DPC). The chain recombines TRBV6-5 with TRBJ1-4, with 8 bases identical to TRBD1. This TCR was sampled from a middle-aged woman with alopecia areata. Some clones in this sample may be carry-over from other donors' samples. The CDR3 protein is CASSYTLGQATNEKLFF. In DNA, the CDR3 is TGTGCCAGCAGTTACACCCTGGGACAGGCAACTAATGAAAAACTGTTTTTT.